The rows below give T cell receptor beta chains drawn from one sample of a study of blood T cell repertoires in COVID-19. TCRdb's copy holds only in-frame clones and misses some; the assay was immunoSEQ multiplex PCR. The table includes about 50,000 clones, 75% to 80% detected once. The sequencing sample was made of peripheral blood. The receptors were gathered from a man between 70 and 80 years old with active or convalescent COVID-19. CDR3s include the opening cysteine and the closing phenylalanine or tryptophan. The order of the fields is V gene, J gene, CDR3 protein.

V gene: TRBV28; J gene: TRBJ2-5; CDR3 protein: CASSTRTSGVQETQYF
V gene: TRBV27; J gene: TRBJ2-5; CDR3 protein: CASSPLRGQGETQYF
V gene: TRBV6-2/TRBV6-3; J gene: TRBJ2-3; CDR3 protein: CASSYRGLQDTQYF
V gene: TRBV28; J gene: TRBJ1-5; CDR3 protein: CASSPPGGSSNQPQHF
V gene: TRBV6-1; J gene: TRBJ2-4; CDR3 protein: CASSERGFGRAGAKNIQYF
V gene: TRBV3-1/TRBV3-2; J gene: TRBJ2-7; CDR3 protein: CASSPGLAGAVEQYF
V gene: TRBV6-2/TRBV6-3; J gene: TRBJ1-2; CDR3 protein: CASTYSTGGGYTF
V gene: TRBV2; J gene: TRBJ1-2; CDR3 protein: CASSEAQGLGYGYTF
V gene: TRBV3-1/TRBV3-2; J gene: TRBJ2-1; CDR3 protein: CASSQGLAGAQYNEQFF
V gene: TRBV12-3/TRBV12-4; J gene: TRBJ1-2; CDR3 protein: CASTRQGFYGYTF
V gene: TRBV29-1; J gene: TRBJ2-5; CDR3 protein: CSVGQGGGETQYF
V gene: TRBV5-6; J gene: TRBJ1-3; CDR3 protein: CASSRRYQQGSGNTIYF
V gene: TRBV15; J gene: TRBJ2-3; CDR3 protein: CATSRALSTDTQYF
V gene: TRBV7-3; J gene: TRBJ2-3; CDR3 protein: CASSLGLAGDPDTQYF
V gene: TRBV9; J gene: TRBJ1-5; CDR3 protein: CASSVGHRDNQPQHF
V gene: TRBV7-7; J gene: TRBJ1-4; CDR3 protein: CASSPGGGMNEKLFF
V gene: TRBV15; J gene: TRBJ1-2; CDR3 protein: CATSGFSGGYGYTF
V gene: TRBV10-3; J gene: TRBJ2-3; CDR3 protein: CAISGDRVMDTQYF
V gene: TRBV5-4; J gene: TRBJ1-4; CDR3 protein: CASSRQGVNEKLFF
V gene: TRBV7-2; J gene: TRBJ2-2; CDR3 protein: CASSLNSLLAKTGELFF
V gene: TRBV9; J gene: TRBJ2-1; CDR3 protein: CASSPRPGTSSSYNEQFF
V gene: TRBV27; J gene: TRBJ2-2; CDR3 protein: CASSPSGGSDTGELFF
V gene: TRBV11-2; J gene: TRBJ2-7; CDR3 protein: CASSLGRGEQYF
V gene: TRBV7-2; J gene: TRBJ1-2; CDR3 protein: CASSLASGEPRYGYTF
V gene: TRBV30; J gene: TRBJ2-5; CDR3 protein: CAWSVPGGTETQYF
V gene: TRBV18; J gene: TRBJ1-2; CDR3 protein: CASSPTVEGEGGYTF
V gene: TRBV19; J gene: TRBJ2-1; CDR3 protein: CASSKLLAATVNEQFF
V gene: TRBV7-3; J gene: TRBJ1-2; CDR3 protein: CASSLSGGTYGYTF
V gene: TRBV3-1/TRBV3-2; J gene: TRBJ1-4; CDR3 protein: CASSSGVDRATPTNEKLFF
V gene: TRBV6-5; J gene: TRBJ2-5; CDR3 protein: CASSSSLWGRETQYF
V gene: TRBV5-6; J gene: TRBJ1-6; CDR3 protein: CASSLSTSPLHF
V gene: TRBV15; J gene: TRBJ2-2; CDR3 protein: CATSRDGGGTGELFF
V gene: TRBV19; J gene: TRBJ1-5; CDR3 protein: CASSEWTYWGNQPQHF
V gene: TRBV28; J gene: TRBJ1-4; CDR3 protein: CASSITGEVSNEKLFF
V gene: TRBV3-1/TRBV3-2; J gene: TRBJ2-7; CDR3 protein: CASSQDPRRAEQYF
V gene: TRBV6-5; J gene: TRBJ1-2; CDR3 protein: CASSRTGVDGYTF
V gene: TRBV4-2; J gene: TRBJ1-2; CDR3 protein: CASSQPGARTGYGYTF